The 13 T cell receptor beta chains in this list originate from one sample, sequenced in a study of cytomegalovirus exposure and HLA in healthy donors. Primers: 60 Vbeta forward and 13 Jbeta reverse. Measured with immunoSEQ multiplex PCR; TCRdb has only the in-frame clones, and not every one. The sample lists 100,000 to 120,000 clones; 78% were seen once. Sequenced material: PBMCs. Every receptor here comes from a woman between 25 and 40 years old in good health and CMV-seronegative.

This clone was seen only a few times. The rearrangement links TRBV6-5 to TRBJ2-1, with 10 positions matching TRBD2. V shed 0 bases and J 6 bases; nucleotides not matched to a gene: 5. The CDR3 covers 16 residues. The V gene's germline CDR1 is MNHEY and CDR2 SVGAGI. In DNA form, the CDR3 reads TGTGCCAGCAGTTACTCCGTTAGCGGGGGGCTCAATGAGCAGTTCTTC. Protein product: CASSYSVSGGLNEQFF.

The chain uses TRBV30 and TRBJ2-3; the match to TRBD2 covers 9 bases. Germline lookup yields CDR1 GTSNPN and CDR2 SVGIG (reference sequence). This CDR3 contains 14 residues. J lost 3 bases, V lost 8 bases, and 9 bases had no gene match. The CDR3 protein is CARGGAGLTDTQYF. CDR3 sequence (DNA): TGTGCCCGCGGGGGGGCGGGGTTAACAGATACGCAGTATTTT.

This chain joins TRBV7-8 and TRBJ1-1, with 7 positions matching TRBD1. The CDR3 extends over 15 amino acids. Germline lookup yields CDR1 SGHVS and CDR2 FQNEAQ. V was pared by 1 base and J by 3 bases, with 5 bases of the junction left unmatched. In nucleotides, the CDR3 is TGTGCCAGCAGCTTAGGTAACAGGGGCTACACTGAAGCTTTCTTT. This codes for CASSLGNRGYTEAFF.

This chain uses TRBV4-1 with TRBJ1-2; TRBD1 agrees at 7 bases. Trimming cost V 1 base and J 4 bases; bases outside gene matches: 6. Germline lookup yields CDR1 MGHRA and CDR2 YSYEKL. CDR3 length equals 15 residues. CDR3 DNA sequence: TGCGCCAGCAGCCAAGGAGGACAGGTTGCCTATGGCTACACCTTC. This gives the protein CASSQGGQVAYGYTF.

This rearrangement joins TRBV4-1 to TRBJ1-2; no clear D gene. Trimming cost V 4 bases and J 7 bases, with 22 bases left between them. Looked up from germline, CDR1 is MGHRA and CDR2 is YSYEKL. This CDR3 has 16 residues. The chain's CDR3 is CASSPKMTSSGGGYTF. CDR3 DNA sequence: TGCGCCAGCAGCCCCAAAATGACGAGCTCAGGTGGTGGCTACACCTTC.

The CDR3 DNA follows: TGTGCCTGGAATTGGGCAGGGGGTAACGAGCAGTACTTC. Translation: CAWNWAGGNEQYF. The rearrangement joins TRBV30 to TRBJ2-7; 7 bases fit TRBD1. CDR1 is GTSNPN, CDR2 SVGIG, per germline (reference sequence). The CDR3 spans 13 residues. Losses at the gene ends were 4 bases for V and 5 bases for J; bases not matched to a gene: 8. Complete variable domain (other parts from reference TRBV30 and TRBJ2-7): SQTIHQWPATLVQPVGSPLSLECTVEGTSNPNLYWYRQAAGRGLQLLFYSVGIGQISSEVPQNLSASRPQDRQFILSSKKLLLSDSGFYLCAWNWAGGNEQYFGPGTRLTVT.

This rearrangement joins TRBV6-5 to TRBJ1-6, with TRBD1 identical over 9 bases. This CDR3 contains 15 residues. From germline, CDR1 is MNHEY and CDR2 SVGAGI. The V gene end was trimmed by 2 bases and the J gene end by 9 bases; junction bases not matched to a gene: 5. CDR3 DNA: TGTGCCAGCAGTTACGGGGACAGGGAGGCTTCACCCCTCCACTTT. As protein: CASSYGDREASPLHF.

V and J are TRBV6-6 and TRBJ1-5; 7 bases map to TRBD1. The V and J ends lost 7 bases and 2 bases, in that order; junction bases with no gene match: 11. The CDR3 length is 16 residues. In germline, CDR1 is MNHNY, CDR2 SVGAGI (reference sequence). The CDR3: CASTEIGGLGNQPQHF. The CDR3 DNA is TGTGCCAGCACCGAGATAGGGGGCTTGGGCAATCAGCCCCAGCATTTT.

The genes are TRBV7-9 and TRBJ2-3; 9 nucleotides align to TRBD2. Per the germline V gene, CDR1 is SEHNR and CDR2 is FQNEAQ (reference sequence). CDR3 length: 17 residues. J lost 2 bases, V lost 0 bases, and 6 bases had no gene match. The CDR3 DNA sequence: TGTGCCAGCAGCTTAGCCGGACTAGCGAGACACACAGATACGCAGTATTTT. This encodes CASSLAGLARHTDTQYF.

This clone has more than one count but fewer than ten. V gene TRBV6-5 combines with J gene TRBJ1-2; D remains ambiguous. The V gene's germline CDR1 is MNHEY and CDR2 SVGAGI. The CDR3 totals 15 residues. V was shortened by 3 bases and J by 3 bases, with 14 bases between the two germline ends. This CDR3 is CASSYEGGSDYGYTF. The DNA of the CDR3 is TGTGCCAGCAGTTATGAGGGCGGGTCGGACTATGGCTACACCTTC.

The gene calls are TRBV5-1 and TRBJ1-6, with TRBD1 matching over 9 bases. The trim removed 4 bases at V and 7 bases at J, leaving 15 bases unmatched. The CDR3 has 18 residues. Germline-derived CDR1 and CDR2 are SGHRS and YFSETQ. DNA for the CDR3: TGCGCCAGCAGCCTAGACAGGGGGAAATCGAGAAGCAATTCACCCCTCCACTTT. This encodes CASSLDRGKSRSNSPLHF.

The chain couples TRBV7-8 to TRBJ2-2; 8 nucleotides line up with TRBD2. Trimming cost V 4 bases and J 5 bases; bases outside gene matches: 9. CDR1 is SGHVS, CDR2 FQNEAQ, per germline. The CDR3 length is 16 residues. This CDR3 is CASSWGLVGSTGELFF. CDR3 DNA: TGTGCCAGCAGCTGGGGACTAGTTGGCTCTACCGGGGAGCTGTTTTTT.

The V gene is TRBV7-2, the J gene TRBJ2-5; D gene uncertain. This CDR3 contains 12 residues. The V end was cut by 6 bases, the J end by 4 bases, with 9 bases between. Germline V gene lookup returns CDR1 SGHTA and CDR2 FQGNSA. CDR3 bases: TGTGCCAGCAGTAATAGCCCAGAGACCCAGTACTTC. It codes for CASSNSPETQYF. The variable domain in full, with the rest retrieved from reference TRBV7-2 and TRBJ2-5, is GAGVSQSPSNKVTEKGKDVELRCDPISGHTALYWYRQSLGQGLEFLIYFQGNSAPDKSGLPSDRFSAERTGGSVSTLTIQRTQQEDSAVYLCASSNSPETQYFGPGTRLLVL.